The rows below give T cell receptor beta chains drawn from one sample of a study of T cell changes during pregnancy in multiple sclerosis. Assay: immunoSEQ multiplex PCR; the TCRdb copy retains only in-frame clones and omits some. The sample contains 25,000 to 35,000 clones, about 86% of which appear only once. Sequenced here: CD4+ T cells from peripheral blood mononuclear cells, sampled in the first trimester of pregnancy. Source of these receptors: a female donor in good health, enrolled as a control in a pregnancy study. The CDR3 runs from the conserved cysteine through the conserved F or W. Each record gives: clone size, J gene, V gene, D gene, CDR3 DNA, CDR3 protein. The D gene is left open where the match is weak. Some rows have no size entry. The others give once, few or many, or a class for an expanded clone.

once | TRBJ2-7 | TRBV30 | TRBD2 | TGTGCCTGGAGTGTACGGGGAGGGAGTGGTGGCGAGCAGTACTTC | CAWSVRGGSGGEQYF
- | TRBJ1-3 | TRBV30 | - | TGTGCCTGGAGATCTGGGGGGGGAAACACCATATATTTT | CAWRSGGGNTIYF
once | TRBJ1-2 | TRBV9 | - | TGTGCCAGCAGCGGAAAGGGGAACTATGGCTACACCTTC | CASSGKGNYGYTF
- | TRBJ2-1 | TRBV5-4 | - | TGTGCCAGCAGCTTGGTTGGCGGGGGCGCTCCTGGAATTGCCTACAATGAGCAGTTCTTC | CASSLVGGGAPGIAYNEQFF
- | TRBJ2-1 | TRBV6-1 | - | TGTGCCAGCAGTGAACAGGGGCAGGATGATGAGCAGTTCTTC | CASSEQGQDDEQFF
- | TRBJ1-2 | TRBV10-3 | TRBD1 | TGTGCCATCACCGGGACAGGGTCTAACTATGGCTACACCTTC | CAITGTGSNYGYTF
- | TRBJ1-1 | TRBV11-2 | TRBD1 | TGTGCCAGCAGCCCCCGGGACAGGGCCACTGAAGCTTTCTTT | CASSPRDRATEAFF
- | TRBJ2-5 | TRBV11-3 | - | TGTGCCAGCAGCTTTGGGGCCCAAGAGACCCAGTACTTC | CASSFGAQETQYF
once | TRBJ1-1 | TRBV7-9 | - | TGTGCCAGCAGGTCGACAGGGAACACTGAAGCTTTCTTT | CASRSTGNTEAFF
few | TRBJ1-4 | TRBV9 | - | TGTGCCAGCAGCGGAGATGTAGATAGTGAAAAACTGTTTTTT | CASSGDVDSEKLFF
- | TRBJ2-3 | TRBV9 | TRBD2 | TGTGCCAGCAGCGTAGGGCTAGCGGGGGCTCCAGCTAGCACAGATACGCAGTATTTT | CASSVGLAGAPASTDTQYF
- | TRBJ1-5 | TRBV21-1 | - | TGTGCCAGCAGCCTCCGGGACAGGGTCCACCAGCCCCAGCATTTT | CASSLRDRVHQPQHF
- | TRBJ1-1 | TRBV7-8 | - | TGTGCCAGCAGTTACCCTGAGGGCACTGAAGCTTTCTTT | CASSYPEGTEAFF
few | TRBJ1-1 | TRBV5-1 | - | TGCGCCAGCAGCTTGGACAGATGGTCTGAAGCTTTCTTT | CASSLDRWSEAFF
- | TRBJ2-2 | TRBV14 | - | TGTGCCAGCAGCCCGACACTTAACTCCCCCACCGGGGAGCTGTTTTTT | CASSPTLNSPTGELFF
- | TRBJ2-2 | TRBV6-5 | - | TGTGCCAGCAGTTTTCCTTGGGGCGCGAACACCGGGGAGCTGTTTTTT | CASSFPWGANTGELFF
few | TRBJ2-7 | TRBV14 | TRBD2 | TGTGCCAGCAGCCAAGGGACTAGCGGGGTTTACTCCTACGAGCAGTACTTC | CASSQGTSGVYSYEQYF
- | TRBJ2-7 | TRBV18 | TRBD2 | TGTGCCAGCTCACCAGGACTAGCGGGGGGGCCTTCTAACGAGCAGTACTTC | CASSPGLAGGPSNEQYF
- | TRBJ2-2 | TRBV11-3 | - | TGTGCCAGCAGCTTAACTTTGGGCCGAAACACCGGGGAGCTGTTTTTT | CASSLTLGRNTGELFF
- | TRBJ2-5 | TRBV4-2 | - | TGTGCCAGCAGCCAATCAGGCGAGACCCAGTACTTC | CASSQSGETQYF
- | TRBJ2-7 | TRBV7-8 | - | TGTGCCAGCAGCTTGGCCTTGGGCGAGCAGTACTTC | CASSLALGEQYF
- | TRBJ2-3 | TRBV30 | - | TGTGCCTGGAGTGTAAGTTGGGGGGGCCGGGGCACAGATACGCAGTATTTT | CAWSVSWGGRGTDTQYF
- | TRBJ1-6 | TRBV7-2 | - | TGTGCCAGCAGCTTATCAAGGACTCTCGATTCACCCCTCCACTTT | CASSLSRTLDSPLHF